This T cell receptor (beta chain) was sequenced during a study of T-cell reconstitution after alpha-beta-depleted transplantation in children. Unique molecular identifiers were built into the TCRbeta library. Each CDR3 protein is one row after TCRdb ran MiXCR on the PCR reads. Counted here are around 370,000 distinct CDR3 sequences, 10% occurring once; the ten biggest clones make up under 3%. This CDR3 contains 15 residues. CDR1 MNHEY and CDR2 SVGEGT come from the germline V gene. Trimming removed 6 bases from V and 0 bases from J, with 13 bases in between. This receptor was taken from a human donor who donated a stem cell graft to a child with acute lymphoblastic leukemia. The starting material was PBMCs from the stem cell graft donor, obtained from the stem cell graft. This rearrangement joins TRBV6-2 or TRBV6-3 to TRBJ2-3, with D possibly TRBD2 on 6 matching bases. CDR3 amino acids: CASRFGGASTDTQYF. The CDR3 nucleotides read TGTGCCAGCAGGTTCGGAGGGGCTAGCACAGATACGCAGTATTTT.